These 11 T cell receptor beta chains were sequenced from one sample in a study of T cell repertoires in cytomegalovirus infection. MiXCR, run by TCRdb on the reads, gives a single entry per CDR3 protein. The sample yields some 940,000 distinct CDR3 sequences, about a third seen once. These receptors have no identified antigens. The source was cultured CD8+ T cells from PBMCs, collected from culture after CMV antigen stimulation. The receptors originated from a human donor in good health (CMV status not recorded). Some clones in this sample may be carry-over from other donors' samples.

This clonotype was seen only a few times. The chain links TRBV6-1 to TRBJ2-1, with D tentatively TRBD1 (5 bases). CDR1 is MNHNS, CDR2 SASEGT, per germline. Trimming shortened V by 7 bases and J by 2 bases, and 18 bases separated the two germline ends. This CDR3 has 16 amino acids. The CDR3 is CASNPFYQGTYNEQFF. The CDR3 nucleotides are TGTGCCAGCAATCCCTTTTACCAGGGCACCTACAATGAGCAGTTCTTC.

This clonotype was seen more than once but under ten times. The chain carries TRBV19 and TRBJ1-1, with 10 bases aligning to TRBD1. The CDR3 covers 14 residues. Germline lookup yields CDR1 LNHDA and CDR2 SQIVND (reference sequence). V dropped 6 bases and J dropped 4; count of bases not matched to a gene: 5. The CDR3 here is CASSDRGQATEAFF. The CDR3, as DNA: TGTGCCAGTAGCGACAGGGGGCAGGCCACTGAAGCTTTCTTT.

V usage is TRBV10-2 and J usage is TRBJ2-4, with D perhaps assigned TRBD1 or TRBD2 (5 bases each). Trimming shortened V by 0 bases and J by 0 bases, and 12 bases separated the two germline ends. CDR3 size: 17 residues. Germline values: CDR1 WSHSY, CDR2 SAAADI. CDR3 region: CASSESIRDLAKNIQYF. The DNA for the CDR3 is TGCGCCAGCAGTGAGTCGATCAGGGACCTAGCCAAAAACATTCAGTACTTC.

In its sample, this clonotype was seen a few times. V is TRBV6-5 and J is TRBJ1-4, with D perhaps matching TRBD1 (5 bases). Germline CDR1 MNHEY, CDR2 SVGAGI. The CDR3 contains 16 residues. Trimming cost V 0 bases and J 3 bases, with 11 bases left between them. In DNA form, the CDR3 reads TGTGCCAGCAGTTACTCGCAGGGCGCGTCTAATGAAAAACTGTTTTTT. Its protein is CASSYSQGASNEKLFF.

The genes are TRBV6-6 and TRBJ2-1; possibly TRBD2 for D (6 bases). Germline CDR1 MNHNY, CDR2 SVGAGI (reference sequence). Trimming took off 0 bases at V and 3 bases at J, with 12 bases between the two ends. The CDR3 loop spans 16 amino acids. The CDR3 DNA is TGTGCCAGCAGTTACTCGAGGGCGGGGAACTACAATGAGCAGTTCTTC. Protein sequence: CASSYSRAGNYNEQFF.

The chain couples TRBV20-1 to TRBJ2-3, with 8 bases fitting TRBD1. The CDR3 contains 16 residues. From germline, CDR1 is DFQATT and CDR2 SNEGSKA (reference sequence). V was clipped by 2 bases and J by 2 bases; unmatched bases: 9. This chain's CDR3 is CSARRQGTLITDTQYF. The CDR3 DNA reads as TGCAGTGCTAGACGACAGGGGACCCTTATCACAGATACGCAGTATTTT.

The rearrangement links TRBV19 to TRBJ2-3; 9 bases match TRBD2. J was trimmed by 0 bases and V by 0 bases; bases with no gene match: 4. Germline V gives CDR1 LNHDA, CDR2 SQIVND (reference sequence). The CDR3 is 17 residues long. Written as DNA, the CDR3 is TGTGCCAGTAGTATAGAACTAGCGGGTACTAGCACAGATACGCAGTATTTT. It specifies CASSIELAGTSTDTQYF. The variable domain in full, with the rest retrieved from reference TRBV19 and TRBJ2-3, is DGGITQSPKYLFRKEGQNVTLSCEQNLNHDAMYWYRQDPGQGLRLIYYSQIVNDFQKGDIAEGYSVSREKKESFPLTVTSAQKNPTAFYLCASSIELAGTSTDTQYFGPGTRLTVL.

This clonotype was counted ten times or more. The chain couples TRBV7-6 to TRBJ1-2, with 8 bases fitting TRBD1. Germline V gives CDR1 SGHVS, CDR2 FNYEAQ. This CDR3 contains 14 residues. The V gene end was trimmed by 4 bases and the J gene end by 3 bases; junction bases not matched to a gene: 4. CDR3 region: CASSSQGAHYGYTF. CDR3 nucleotide sequence: TGTGCCAGCAGCTCGCAGGGGGCCCACTATGGCTACACCTTC.

The table lists this clonotype with many counts. V gene TRBV7-9 combines with J gene TRBJ2-5, with 8 bases fitting TRBD2. Germline CDR1 SEHNR, CDR2 FQNEAQ (reference sequence). Losses at the gene ends were 3 bases for V and 0 bases for J; bases not matched to a gene: 6. This CDR3 has 16 amino acids. The DNA for the CDR3 is TGTGCCAGCAGCTTTGTATTTAGCGGGGACCAAGAGACCCAGTACTTC. Protein: CASSFVFSGDQETQYF.

This clonotype was counted ten times or more. The J gene is TRBJ2-1, the V gene TRBV10-3, with D possibly matching TRBD1 (5 bases). V was shortened by 6 bases and J by 4 bases, with 7 bases between the two germline ends. The CDR3 contains 12 residues. Germline V gene sequence: CDR1 ENHRY, CDR2 SYGVKD. The CDR3 nucleotides are TGTGCCATCAGGAGACAGTACAATGAGCAGTTCTTC. It encodes CAIRRQYNEQFF.

The V and J genes are TRBV5-1 and TRBJ2-7, with 12 bases aligning to TRBD1. CDR1 and CDR2 from the germline V gene are SGHRS and YFSETQ. CDR3 length: 16 amino acids. The J segment lost 1 base and the V segment lost 4 bases, leaving 6 bases of the junction unmatched. DNA of the CDR3: TGCGCCAGCAGCGGGGACAGGGGGCTTTTTTCCTACGAGCAGTACTTC. Its translation: CASSGDRGLFSYEQYF.